The 15 T cell receptor beta chains in this list originate from one sample, sequenced in a study of T cells in Graves' hyperthyroidism and ophthalmopathy. Amplified TCR beta CDR3 regions came from RNA transcripts. Using the HTBI primer set, a first-round RT-PCR was run on the TCR CDR3. TCRdb passed the multiplex PCR reads through MiXCR, listing each CDR3 protein once. This table has approximately 690,000 distinct CDR3 sequences, more than 14% appearing once. The sample was blood. Every receptor here comes from a woman aged 45-65 years with Graves' ophthalmopathy.

This clonotype was found many times. The chain uses TRBV28 and TRBJ1-5; 7 nucleotides align to TRBD1. With 6 bases clipped from V and 4 bases from J, the junction kept 3 bases outside the gene matches. Per the germline V gene, CDR1 is MDHEN and CDR2 is SYDVKM. The CDR3 sequence is 13 residues long. CDR3 residues: CASRDRVNQPQHF. As DNA, the CDR3 is TGTGCCAGCAGAGACAGGGTAAATCAGCCCCAGCATTTT.

This clonotype was counted many times. The chain combines TRBV20-1 with TRBJ2-1; D may be TRBD2 (5 bases). The CDR3 spans 14 residues. The germline V gene encodes CDR1 DFQATT and CDR2 SNEGSKA (reference sequence). Trimming shortened V by 1 base and J by 6 bases, and 13 bases separated the two germline ends. The CDR3 is CSARGRTVLNEQFF. The CDR3, as DNA: TGCAGTGCTAGAGGCAGGACTGTACTCAATGAGCAGTTCTTC.

A remark on this clonotype: Its ends do not fully match the called genes, so a read error is possible. V usage is TRBV30 and J usage is TRBJ1-3; D perhaps matches TRBD1 (6 bases). The germline CDR1 and CDR2 sequences are GTSNPN and SVGIG (reference sequence). The CDR3 sequence is 14 residues long. CDR3 sequence: CAWSVGGSGNNIYF. For the CDR3, the DNA is TGTGCCTGGAGCGTGGGGGGCTCTGGAAACAACATATATTTT.

The chain has TRBV28 and TRBJ1-4; tentatively, D is TRBD1 (5 bases). This CDR3 has 17 amino acids. V dropped 4 bases and J dropped 0 bases, with 15 bases sitting between them. From germline, CDR1 is MDHEN and CDR2 SYDVKM. CDR3 sequence reads: CASSYPQGTATNEKLFF. CDR3 DNA: TGTGCCAGCAGTTACCCGCAGGGTACCGCAACTAATGAAAAACTGTTTTTT.

This clonotype was found once. This may arise from a read error, as a much more abundant clone is one base away. This chain joins TRBV7-9 and TRBJ2-1; D uncertain. CDR1 is SEHNR, CDR2 FQNEAQ, per germline (reference sequence). V was clipped by 11 bases and J by 7 bases, with 12 bases between them. This CDR3 comprises 11 residues. The DNA of the CDR3 is TGTGCCGGTCAGCTTCGTAATGAGCAGTTCTTC. Its protein is CAGQLRNEQFF.

With respect to this clonotype: A much larger clone sits a single nucleotide away, making a read error possible. The chain employs TRBV6-1 and TRBJ2-1, with a possible D match to TRBD2 (6 bases). CDR1 and CDR2 (germline): MNHNS, SASEGT. Trimming pared 2 bases from V and 2 bases from J, leaving 7 bases between. The CDR3 totals 14 residues. CDR3 DNA sequence: TGTGCCAGCAGTGAACTAGCGACCTACAATGAGCAGTTCTTC. It encodes CASSELATYNEQFF.

The gene calls are TRBV5-4 and TRBJ1-2; D possibly corresponds to TRBD1 (6 bases). The CDR3 covers 16 residues. Germline V lookup: CDR1 SGHNT, CDR2 YYREEE (reference sequence). V gave up 4 bases and J gave up 8 bases, with 24 bases separating them. The CDR3 loop reads CASSTNPFRGGRGYTF. The CDR3 DNA sequence: TGTGCCAGCAGCACCAACCCGTTCAGGGGCGGGAGAGGCTACACCTTC.

This clonotype was detected a few times. The rearrangement links TRBV29-1 to TRBJ2-1; perhaps TRBD2 as D (6 bases). Germline assignment: CDR1 SQVTM and CDR2 ANQGSEA. The germline V and J ends were trimmed by 7 bases and 8 bases, with 24 bases remaining between them. The CDR3 totals 15 residues. The CDR3 is CSAKSGYVSADEQFF. CDR3 nucleotides: TGCAGCGCCAAAAGCGGGTATGTCTCAGCGGATGAGCAGTTCTTC.

The genes are TRBV6-2 or TRBV6-3 and TRBJ2-3; 13 bases are a match to TRBD2. This CDR3 has 16 amino acids. V dropped 2 bases and J dropped 2; count of bases not matched to a gene: 1. Germline CDR1 reads MNHEY; CDR2 reads SVGEGT. CDR3 nucleotide sequence: TGTGCCAGCAGTTACGGACTAGCGGGAGACACAGATACGCAGTATTTT. Translating it yields CASSYGLAGDTDTQYF.

V usage is TRBV2 and J usage is TRBJ1-2, with TRBD1 matching over 7 bases. CDR3 size: 13 residues. Unmatched junction bases numbered 8, after V lost 7 bases and J lost 6 bases. CDR1 is SNHLY and CDR2 is FYNNEI in the germline V gene. The CDR3 sequence is CASTFTGAHGYTF. The CDR3 region has the DNA TGTGCCAGCACCTTCACAGGGGCCCATGGCTACACCTTC.

This clonotype was seen ten or more times. The rearrangement joins TRBV20-1 to TRBJ1-1; D is possibly TRBD1 (5 bases). Germline V CDR1 and CDR2: DFQATT, SNEGSKA (reference sequence). Deletions cut 0 bases from V and 5 bases from J, with 13 bases between. This CDR3 region has 14 residues. Here the CDR3 reads CSARDRQGRTEAFF. The CDR3 bases are TGCAGTGCTAGAGATCGGCAGGGTAGGACTGAAGCTTTCTTT.

This clonotype was seen only a few times. The chain is built from TRBV29-1 and TRBJ1-4, with D perhaps matching TRBD1 (5 bases). This CDR3 is built from 14 residues. In germline, CDR1 is SQVTM, CDR2 ANQGSEA. V lost 0 bases to trimming and J lost 12 bases, with 17 bases between them. CDR3 protein: CSVEEGVVGGQLFF. In DNA, the CDR3 is TGCAGCGTTGAAGAGGGGGTTGTAGGCGGCCAACTGTTTTTT.

This clonotype was observed a handful of times. The gene calls are TRBV9 and TRBJ1-5; no clear D gene. Trimming pared 3 bases from V and 4 bases from J, leaving 14 bases between. This CDR3 is 15 amino acids long. Germline lookup yields CDR1 SGDLS and CDR2 YYNGEE. CDR3 nucleotide sequence: TGTGCCAGCAGCGAAAGCGACGGGCGGAATCAGCCCCAGCATTTT. Protein sequence: CASSESDGRNQPQHF.

This chain joins TRBV3-1 and TRBJ2-4; 8 bases line up with TRBD1. V was pared by 4 bases and J by 0 bases, with 5 bases of the junction left unmatched. Germline CDR1 and CDR2: LGHDT and YNNKEL (reference sequence). This CDR3 has 16 amino acids. The CDR3 protein is CASSPGTGVAKNIQYF. The DNA for the CDR3 is TGTGCCAGCAGCCCTGGGACAGGTGTAGCCAAAAACATTCAGTACTTC.

Concerning this clonotype itself: Relative to the germline gene, one junction end is altered; a read error may explain this. This chain joins TRBV11-2 and TRBJ2-1, with a tentative D call TRBD2 (5 bases). CDR1 is SGHAT, CDR2 FQNNGV, per germline. This CDR3 is built from 16 residues. The CDR3 reads CASSPSRSKRGNGQFF. DNA of the CDR3: TGTGCCAGCAGCCCTAGCCGAAGTAAACGAGGCAATGGGCAGTTCTTC.